This TCR beta chain is drawn from a study of regulatory T cells in long-lasting Graves disease. Regarding the study as a whole: Analyses excluded thyroid tissue, covering peripheral blood alone.

Construction of the TCR beta libraries employed iRepertoire HTBI primers in conjunction with Arm-PCR of CDR3 regions. Via MiXCR, TCRdb re-called the multiplex PCR reads, giving one row per CDR3 protein. The sample holds around 500,000 distinct CDR3 sequences; approximately 13% are singletons and the top ten take 10%. The CDR3 length is 15 residues. CDR1 SGHRS and CDR2 YFSETQ come from the germline V gene. Trimming took off 3 bases at V and 2 bases at J, with 9 bases between the two ends. At least ten counts were recorded for this clonotype. The target antigen is unknown. Time point: newly diagnosed GD, antithyroid drugs for less than 3 months. From PBMCs, RNA was extracted and then used to make the TCR library. A peripheral blood sample, 7 to 9.5 milliliters in volume, was drawn into EDTA tubes. This sample also appeared in a second study, on T cells in Graves' hyperthyroidism and ophthalmopathy.

The material sequenced was peripheral blood mononuclear cells (PBMCs), taken at new diagnosis, from a patient treated with antithyroid drugs. The rearrangement joins TRBV5-1 to TRBJ2-6; D might be TRBD1 or TRBD2, each matching 5 bases. The receptor's source is a man aged 25-40 years with Graves disease. The CDR3: CASSSWGTGANVLTF. The CDR3 bases are TGCGCCAGCAGCTCATGGGGGACTGGGGCCAACGTCCTGACTTTC. Full variable domain (outside the CDR3, taken from reference TRBV5-1 and TRBJ2-6): KAGVTQTPRYLIKTRGQQVTLSCSPISGHRSVSWYQQTPGQGLQFLFEYFSETQRNKGNFPGRFSGRQFSNSRSEMNVSTLELGDSALYLCASSSWGTGANVLTFGAGSRLTVL.